The 23 T cell receptor beta chains reported below all come from one sample, sequenced in a study of blood T cells in healthy people across ages. The second PCR ran about 6 to 12 cycles with a sample-barcoded 5' primer and J-beta primers. TCRdb passed the 5' RACE reads through MiXCR, listing each CDR3 protein once. Here the sample spans hundreds of thousands of distinct CDR3 sequences, roughly 50% being singletons. Sequencing was carried out using blood. Every receptor here comes from a man aged 80 or over in good health.

Only one count was recorded for this clonotype. Sequence at one end of the junction differs from germline and may be a read error. The J gene is TRBJ1-2, the V gene TRBV27; 10 bases align to TRBD1. Germline assignment: CDR1 MNHEY and CDR2 SMNVEV (reference sequence). The CDR3 runs 18 residues. CDR3 sequence: CASSRRTGGLSANYSYTF. The DNA for the CDR3 is TGTGCCAGCAGTCGCCGGACAGGGGGACTATCTGCTAACTATAGCTACACCTTC.

CDR3 amino acids: CASSPGGDEQFF. In DNA form, the CDR3 reads TGTGCCAGCAGCCCAGGCGGTGATGAGCAGTTCTTC. The chain recombines TRBV12-3 or TRBV12-4 with TRBJ2-1; D is ambiguous. Trimming stripped 6 bases from V and 8 bases from J, with 11 bases between. The CDR3 runs 12 residues.

The V and J genes are TRBV12-3 or TRBV12-4 and TRBJ1-2; perhaps TRBD1 as D (6 bases). This CDR3 spans 13 amino acids. V gave up 9 bases and J gave up 4 bases, with 15 bases separating them. The CDR3: CASLRTVSYGYTF. CDR3 bases: TGTGCCAGTTTGCGGACAGTCTCCTATGGCTACACCTTC.

V usage is TRBV7-9 and J usage is TRBJ1-1; 9 bases are shared with TRBD1. Germline CDR1 reads SEHNR; CDR2 reads FQNEAQ (reference sequence). Losses at the gene ends were 3 bases for V and 4 bases for J; bases not matched to a gene: 9. This CDR3 has 16 amino acids. The CDR3 loop reads CASSFGTTGGVTEAFF. As DNA, the CDR3 is TGTGCCAGCAGCTTCGGAACGACAGGGGGGGTCACTGAAGCTTTCTTT.

In regard to this clonotype: The germline gene is not matched at one end of the junction; a read error may be the cause. The genes are TRBV6-1 and TRBJ2-4; 9 nucleotides align to TRBD2. The J call may be faulty, since TRBJ2-7 better matches the DNA end. CDR1 is MNHNS, CDR2 SASEGT, per germline. CDR3 length: 15 amino acids. The CDR3 region is CASRLETSGSFEQYF. In DNA form, the CDR3 reads TGTGCCAGCAGGTTGGAGACTAGCGGATCCTTCGAGCAGTACTTC.

The V and J genes are TRBV24-1 and TRBJ2-3; 7 bases map to TRBD1. This CDR3 has 17 residues. CDR1 is KGHDR, CDR2 SFDVKD, per germline. Germline trimming cut 3 bases from V and 7 bases from J; bases unmatched to any gene: 15. In DNA, the CDR3 is TGTGCCACCAGTGATGTAGGGACAGCACATCGGATTTATACGCAGTATTTT. Translation gives CATSDVGTAHRIYTQYF.

This clonotype was found once. The gene calls are TRBV29-1 and TRBJ1-4; weak D call: TRBD1 (6 bases). Trimming removed 3 bases from V and 8 bases from J, with 16 bases in between. This CDR3 is 14 amino acids long. Germline CDR1 reads SQVTM; CDR2 reads ANQGSEA. CDR3 bases: TGCAGCGTTGACGTATACGGGGGGCACGAAAAACTGTTTTTT. It is translated as CSVDVYGGHEKLFF.

This clonotype was seen more than once but under ten times. The CDR3 DNA sequence: TGCAGCGTGTCGGGACTCGAGGTGGGCTCCTACAATGAGCAGTTCTTC. Residues: CSVSGLEVGSYNEQFF. The chain carries TRBV29-1 and TRBJ2-1, with D maybe TRBD2 (6 bases). Looked up from germline, CDR1 is SQVTM and CDR2 is ANQGSEA. This CDR3 has 16 amino acids. Trimming removed 6 bases at V and 0 bases at J, with 18 bases between.

The rearrangement links TRBV12-3 or TRBV12-4 to TRBJ2-3; TRBD2 aligns across 11 bases. The V segment lost 4 bases and the J segment 14 bases; nucleotides outside the gene matches: 5. The CDR3 loop spans 12 amino acids. For the CDR3, the DNA is TGTGCCAGCAGTTCGATAGCGGGAGGGCGGTATTTT. Residues: CASSSIAGGRYF.

The sample holds a few counts of this clonotype. J is TRBJ2-7 and V is TRBV20-1, with D possibly called TRBD1 or TRBD2 (6 bases each). The CDR3 has 12 residues. The germline V gene encodes CDR1 DFQATT and CDR2 SNEGSKA (reference sequence). V was shortened by 0 bases and J by 7 bases, with 10 bases between the two germline ends. CDR3 nucleotide sequence: TGCAGTGCTAGAGATAGGGGGAGGGAGCAGTACTTC. Its protein is CSARDRGREQYF.

The V and J genes are TRBV14 and TRBJ2-7, with 7 positions matching TRBD2. The ends lost 4 bases at V and 6 bases at J; junction bases unmatched: 6. This CDR3 spans 13 amino acids. Germline V gene sequence: CDR1 SGHDN, CDR2 FVKESK. This CDR3 is CASSPRIAGEQYF. The DNA of the CDR3 is TGTGCCAGCAGCCCCCGAATAGCGGGCGAGCAGTACTTC.

The chain is built from TRBV11-2 and TRBJ2-1; D gene unclear. The CDR3 consists of 12 residues. Germline-derived CDR1 and CDR2 are SGHAT and FQNNGV. V dropped 5 bases and J dropped 4 bases, with 6 bases sitting between them. The CDR3 region is CASSQIYNEQFF. CDR3 bases: TGTGCCAGCAGCCAAATATACAATGAGCAGTTCTTC.

A single count supports this clonotype. The chain is built from TRBV10-3 and TRBJ2-5, with D possibly matching TRBD1 (8 bases). The CDR3 totals 15 residues. Germline CDR1 is ENHRY and CDR2 is SYGVKD. Trimming stripped 3 bases from V and 5 bases from J, with 16 bases between. CDR3 protein: CAISEPRGREETQYF. In DNA, the CDR3 is TGTGCCATCAGTGAACCCAGGGGGCGGGAGGAGACCCAGTACTTC.

The chain combines TRBV5-1 with TRBJ2-7; maybe TRBD2 (5 bases). The V gene's germline CDR1 is SGHRS and CDR2 YFSETQ. The V end was cut by 5 bases, the J end by 1 base, with 16 bases between. CDR3 length: 15 residues. The CDR3: CASRMYGETSYEQYF. In nucleotides, the CDR3 is TGCGCCAGCAGAATGTACGGGGAGACTTCCTACGAGCAGTACTTC.

V gene TRBV7-9 combines with J gene TRBJ1-4, with TRBD1 matching over 7 bases. V shed 5 bases, J shed 8 bases, and the junction held 11 bases outside the gene matches. The CDR3 is made up of 15 amino acids. CDR1 and CDR2 (germline): SEHNR, FQNEAQ (reference sequence). The CDR3 spells CASSPTGSGKEKLFF. CDR3 nucleotides: TGTGCCAGCAGCCCGACAGGGTCTGGGAAAGAAAAACTGTTTTTT.

The J gene is TRBJ2-3, the V gene TRBV6-6; the match to TRBD2 covers 9 bases. Germline V lookup: CDR1 MNHNY, CDR2 SVGAGI (reference sequence). Losses at the gene ends were 4 bases for V and 14 bases for J; bases not matched to a gene: 16. The CDR3 sequence is 15 residues long. In DNA, the CDR3 is TGTGCCAGCAGTTTCGCTAGCGGGGAGCACAGACACGCGTATTTT. Translating gives CASSFASGEHRHAYF.

This clonotype showed up just a few times. The rearrangement links TRBV20-1 to TRBJ2-5, with 11 positions matching TRBD2. The J segment lost 1 base and the V segment lost 5 bases, leaving 9 bases of the junction unmatched. CDR3 length: 16 residues. Germline CDR1 is DFQATT and CDR2 is SNEGSKA (reference sequence). CDR3 DNA sequence: TGCAGTGCTTGGGACGGGACTAGCGGATTCCAAGAGACCCAGTACTTC. It translates to CSAWDGTSGFQETQYF.

CDR3 region: CASSSGLAGDTQYF. In nucleotides, the CDR3 is TGTGCCAGCAGCTCGGGACTAGCGGGAGATACGCAGTATTTT. The chain carries TRBV7-3 and TRBJ2-3, with 12 nucleotides matching TRBD2. CDR1 is SGHTA and CDR2 is FQGTGA in the germline V gene. With 4 bases clipped from V and 5 bases from J, the junction kept 1 base outside the gene matches. The CDR3 loop spans 14 amino acids.

The gene calls are TRBV7-9 and TRBJ1-4; D uncertain. The CDR3 is 15 amino acids. V lost 7 bases and J 5 bases, leaving 17 bases between the germline ends. Germline V gives CDR1 SEHNR, CDR2 FQNEAQ (reference sequence). The CDR3 is CASNLGGAGNEKLFF. As DNA, the CDR3 is TGTGCCAGCAACCTGGGTGGCGCCGGGAATGAAAAACTGTTTTTT.

Concerning this clonotype: It is likely a read error, because the conserved phenylalanine at the end of the CDR3 is missing. V gene TRBV29-1 combines with J gene TRBJ2-3, with D maybe TRBD2 (6 bases). Trimming stripped 8 bases from V and 5 bases from J, with 20 bases between. The CDR3 has 14 residues. Germline V lookup: CDR1 SQVTM, CDR2 ANQGSEA. CDR3 DNA sequence: TGCAGCCCCTTTGGGGGGAAAGAGGGAGATACGCAGTATTTA. Amino acid sequence: CSPFGGKEGDTQYL.

The V gene is TRBV27, the J gene TRBJ1-2; D call uncertain. The CDR3 is made up of 15 amino acids. Germline CDR1 and CDR2: MNHEY and SMNVEV (reference sequence). Trimming removed 5 bases from V and 5 bases from J, with 18 bases in between. This CDR3 reads CASSPVTGNHYGYTF. The DNA for the CDR3 is TGTGCCAGCAGTCCAGTTACTGGGAACCATTATGGCTACACCTTC.

The sample holds a few counts of this clonotype. V is TRBV15 and J is TRBJ1-2; no firm D call. Trimming shortened V by 0 bases and J by 5 bases, and 13 bases separated the two germline ends. The CDR3 totals 15 residues. CDR1 LNHNV and CDR2 YYDKDF come from the germline V gene (reference sequence). This chain's CDR3 is CATSRDLVWRYGYTF. In DNA form, the CDR3 reads TGTGCCACCAGCAGAGATCTGGTGTGGCGGTATGGCTACACCTTC.

The chain joins TRBV3-1 to TRBJ2-5; 12 nucleotides agree with TRBD2. The J call may be mistaken, given a closer DNA end match to TRBJ2-7. CDR1 and CDR2 (germline): LGHDT, YNNKEL (reference sequence). The CDR3 sequence is 15 residues long. This chain's CDR3 is CASSQGLAGAIEQYF. The DNA for the CDR3 is TGTGCCAGCAGCCAAGGACTAGCGGGAGCCATCGAGCAGTACTTC.